These 14 T cell receptor beta chains were sequenced from one sample in a study of T cell changes during pregnancy in multiple sclerosis. Measured with immunoSEQ multiplex PCR; TCRdb has only the in-frame clones, and not every one. The sample includes about 43,000 clones, 90% of them seen just once. The input for sequencing was peripheral blood, taken in the second trimester of pregnancy. The receptor source for this set is a female donor in good health, enrolled as a control in a pregnancy study.

This sequence joins TRBV27 and TRBJ2-1, with a possible D match to TRBD1 (5 bases). The length of the CDR3 is 14 residues. V lost 10 bases, J lost 5 bases, and 18 bases lay in between. Per the germline V gene, CDR1 is MNHEY and CDR2 is SMNVEV (reference sequence). CDR3 loop: CATTLAGNDNEQFF. CDR3 bases: TGTGCCACCACCCTGGCAGGGAACGACAATGAGCAGTTCTTC.

This chain links TRBV5-4 with TRBJ2-1, with TRBD2 identical over 9 bases. In germline, CDR1 is SGHNT, CDR2 YYREEE (reference sequence). V dropped 0 bases and J dropped 2; count of bases not matched to a gene: 3. CDR3 length: 16 residues. The CDR3 nucleotides read TGTGCCAGCAGCTTGGGGAGCGGGGGGCCCTACAATGAGCAGTTCTTC. It translates to CASSLGSGGPYNEQFF. The full variable domain, with the rest looked up from reference TRBV5-4 and TRBJ2-1, is ETGVTQSPTHLIKTRGQQVTLRCSSQSGHNTVSWYQQALGQGPQFIFQYYREEENGRGNFPPRFSGLQFPNYSSELNVNALELDDSALYLCASSLGSGGPYNEQFFGPGTRLTVL.

The chain has TRBV5-1 and TRBJ1-1; D gene unclear. V was shortened by 4 bases and J by 1 base, with 8 bases between the two germline ends. This CDR3 is 13 amino acids long. Germline values: CDR1 SGHRS, CDR2 YFSETQ. The CDR3 DNA follows: TGCGCCAGCAGCCCCCCCCAGAACACTGAAGCTTTCTTT. Its protein product is CASSPPQNTEAFF.

The chain combines TRBV5-4 with TRBJ2-1, with 10 bases fitting TRBD2. There are 13 residues in the CDR3. J lost 10 bases, V lost 2 bases, and 3 bases had no gene match. Germline V gives CDR1 SGHNT, CDR2 YYREEE (reference sequence). CDR3 nucleotide sequence: TGTGCCAGCAGCTTAGCGGGGGGGCAAGAGCAGTTCTTC. Its translation: CASSLAGGQEQFF.

This chain uses TRBV6-5 with TRBJ2-5, with TRBD2 identical over 9 bases. Germline V gene lookup returns CDR1 MNHEY and CDR2 SVGAGI. CDR3 length: 14 residues. V gave up 0 bases and J gave up 9 bases; unmatched junction bases: 5. In DNA, the CDR3 is TGTGCCAGCAGTTACTCAGCGGGGGGCCTGTCCCAGTACTTC. The encoded protein is CASSYSAGGLSQYF.

The V call is TRBV7-2, the J call TRBJ1-5, with D possibly being TRBD1 (6 bases). Germline V gene lookup returns CDR1 SGHTA and CDR2 FQGNSA. This CDR3 has 14 residues. The germline V and J ends were trimmed by 5 bases and 3 bases, with 11 bases remaining between them. The CDR3: CASSQAGANQPQHF. In nucleotides, the CDR3 is TGTGCCAGCAGCCAGGCAGGGGCCAATCAGCCCCAGCATTTT.

The chain carries TRBV10-1 and TRBJ1-3; D is unresolved. CDR3 length equals 13 residues. With 3 bases removed from V and 2 bases from J, the gap between germline ends came to 5 bases. Germline V gene sequence: CDR1 WNHNN, CDR2 SYGVQD (reference sequence). The CDR3 region has the DNA TGCGCCAGCAGTGACCCGGCTGGAAACACCATATATTTT. Protein product: CASSDPAGNTIYF.

The chain employs TRBV30 and TRBJ1-2, with TRBD1 as a possible D gene (6 bases). Germline values: CDR1 GTSNPN, CDR2 SVGIG (reference sequence). Trimming cost V 0 bases and J 8 bases, with 16 bases left between them. This CDR3 region has 14 residues. Written as DNA, the CDR3 is TGTGCCTGGAGTGTCTTAACAGGGTTTGGGGGCTACACCTTC. This encodes CAWSVLTGFGGYTF.

The chain combines TRBV7-2 with TRBJ1-2; D possibly corresponds to TRBD1 (5 bases). The CDR3 consists of 14 residues. V was cut by 5 bases and J by 5 bases, with 15 bases left in between. CDR1 is SGHTA and CDR2 is FQGNSA in the germline V gene. CDR3 in DNA: TGTGCCAGCAGCCCCCGAGACAGTAGGTATGGCTACACCTTC. Its protein is CASSPRDSRYGYTF.

The chain links TRBV7-2 to TRBJ1-2, with a tentative D call TRBD1 (6 bases). The CDR3 is 15 amino acids. V dropped 8 bases and J dropped 1 base, with 17 bases sitting between them. Germline values: CDR1 SGHTA, CDR2 FQGNSA. CDR3 in amino acids: CASRKGGGYNYGYTF. For the CDR3, the DNA is TGTGCCAGCCGGAAGGGGGGGGGTTATAACTATGGCTACACCTTC.

The chain recombines TRBV29-1 with TRBJ1-1, with D tentatively TRBD1 (5 bases). V shed 0 bases and J shed 4 bases, with 12 bases lying between them. The length of the CDR3 is 14 residues. Germline CDR1 and CDR2: SQVTM and ANQGSEA. As DNA, the CDR3 is TGCAGCGTTGAAGATGCAGGGTGGACCACTGAAGCTTTCTTT. This encodes CSVEDAGWTTEAFF.

The V and J genes are TRBV29-1 and TRBJ2-5, with TRBD2 as a possible D gene (6 bases). CDR3 length: 19 residues. Germline CDR1 and CDR2: SQVTM and ANQGSEA. The germline V and J ends were trimmed by 2 bases and 5 bases, with 30 bases remaining between them. The CDR3 DNA follows: TGCAGCGTTGAACTGGCCCGTTGGAGAACTAGGAGGGTATCGGAGACCCAGTACTTC. Amino acid sequence: CSVELARWRTRRVSETQYF.

The gene calls are TRBV29-1 and TRBJ2-7, with no clear D. This CDR3 comprises 12 residues. The germline V and J ends were trimmed by 1 base and 2 bases, with 6 bases remaining between them. Germline lookup yields CDR1 SQVTM and CDR2 ANQGSEA. The CDR3 reads CSVEGLAYEQYF. Here the CDR3 DNA reads TGCAGCGTTGAAGGCCTAGCCTACGAGCAGTACTTC.

The J gene is TRBJ2-7, the V gene TRBV30; a possible D gene is TRBD1 (5 bases). The CDR3 consists of 13 residues. Germline CDR1 reads GTSNPN; CDR2 reads SVGIG (reference sequence). V was trimmed by 6 bases and J by 1 base, leaving 13 bases between them. CDR3 loop: CACTMGQSYEQYF. The CDR3 DNA reads as TGTGCCTGTACGATGGGGCAGTCCTACGAGCAGTACTTC.